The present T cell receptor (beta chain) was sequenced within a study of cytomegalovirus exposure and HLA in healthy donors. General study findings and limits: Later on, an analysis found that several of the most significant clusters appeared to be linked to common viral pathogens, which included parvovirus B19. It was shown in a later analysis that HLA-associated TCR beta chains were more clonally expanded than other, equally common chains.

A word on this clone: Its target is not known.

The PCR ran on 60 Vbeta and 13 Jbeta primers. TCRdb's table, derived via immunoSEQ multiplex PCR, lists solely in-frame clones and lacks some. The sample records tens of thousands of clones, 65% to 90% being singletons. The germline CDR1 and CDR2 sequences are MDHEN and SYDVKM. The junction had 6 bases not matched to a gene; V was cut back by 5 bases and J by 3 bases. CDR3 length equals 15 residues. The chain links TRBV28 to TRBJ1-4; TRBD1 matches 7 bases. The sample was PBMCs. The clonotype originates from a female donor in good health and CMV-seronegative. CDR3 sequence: CASSRAGGANEKLFF. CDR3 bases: TGTGCCAGCAGTCGAGCAGGGGGAGCTAATGAAAAACTGTTTTTT.